The rows below give T cell receptor beta chains drawn from one sample of a study of blood T cells in healthy people across ages. TCRdb reprocessed the 5' RACE reads with MiXCR, giving one entry per CDR3 protein. The table has 1,500,000 or so distinct CDR3 sequences, approximately 59% seen once. The specimen sequenced was blood. The receptors derive from a man aged 18 to 35 in good health. Each CDR3 is given without its conserved first and last residue. Fields, in order: V gene, CDR3 protein.

v_call: TRBV4-1; cdr3_aa: ASSQDLGTHYGYT
v_call: TRBV4-1; cdr3_aa: ASSQDELDYGYT
v_call: TRBV10-2; cdr3_aa: ASSEDRRARGDTQY
v_call: TRBV27; cdr3_aa: ASSLATGGFNEQF
v_call: TRBV7-9; cdr3_aa: ASSLASGTDNEQF
v_call: TRBV27; cdr3_aa: ASSPTGSGQGNVNEQY
v_call: TRBV4-2; cdr3_aa: ASSQEDSGTGVWYEQY
v_call: TRBV27; cdr3_aa: ASSPRPGSGYT
v_call: TRBV7-8; cdr3_aa: ASSDRAPGETQY
v_call: TRBV11-2; cdr3_aa: ASSFTLVGGDQPQH
v_call: TRBV27; cdr3_aa: ASSPLAGSYNGQF
v_call: TRBV15; cdr3_aa: ATSREHGGLMNTEAF
v_call: TRBV2; cdr3_aa: ASTKDRGPGYT
v_call: TRBV4-1; cdr3_aa: ASSQEGGIGIQY
v_call: TRBV7-9; cdr3_aa: ASSSSPGHNTDTQY
v_call: TRBV25-1; cdr3_aa: ASSDPGRGEKLF
v_call: TRBV20-1; cdr3_aa: SARSGVFNEQF
v_call: TRBV27; cdr3_aa: ASSYLQGAETQY
v_call: TRBV7-7; cdr3_aa: ASSSGYLSNEQF
v_call: TRBV4-3; cdr3_aa: ASSQDGQGIYGYT
v_call: TRBV27; cdr3_aa: ASRLSGGASDNEQY
v_call: TRBV4-3; cdr3_aa: ASSVSATNEKLF
v_call: TRBV18; cdr3_aa: ASTLDRSSYNEQF
v_call: TRBV20-1; cdr3_aa: SARDEVGGEDYEQY
v_call: TRBV10-3; cdr3_aa: AVRGIYNEQF
v_call: TRBV28; cdr3_aa: ASSLWTTTQPQH
v_call: TRBV29-1; cdr3_aa: SVTLDGDYEQY
v_call: TRBV6-6; cdr3_aa: ASSYSWGSKETQY
v_call: TRBV6-5; cdr3_aa: ASNPTGGADNEQF
v_call: TRBV12-3/TRBV12-4; cdr3_aa: ASSFPTGTFTTDTQY
v_call: TRBV4-2; cdr3_aa: ASSQYPYRGVSYEQY
v_call: TRBV30; cdr3_aa: AWIFRGDTQY
v_call: TRBV7-2; cdr3_aa: ASSLRGGHQETQY
v_call: TRBV27; cdr3_aa: ASKTGVYRDTQY
v_call: TRBV7-9; cdr3_aa: ASSLVVRGTDTQY
v_call: TRBV29-1; cdr3_aa: SEGDRAVNTEAF
v_call: TRBV7-9; cdr3_aa: ASSLDGTSAYEQY
v_call: TRBV4-2; cdr3_aa: ASSQEMVGLAGVNEQF
v_call: TRBV4-1; cdr3_aa: ASSHWTGADQPQH
v_call: TRBV12-3/TRBV12-4; cdr3_aa: ASSFQKGYNEQY
v_call: TRBV29-1; cdr3_aa: SVGMSGEKLF
v_call: TRBV7-2; cdr3_aa: AGSLGAGAGEQF
v_call: TRBV2; cdr3_aa: AGGTNTEAF
v_call: TRBV7-8; cdr3_aa: ASSLGRSPTYEQY
v_call: TRBV12-3/TRBV12-4; cdr3_aa: ASRGFQERSYNEQF
v_call: TRBV20-1; cdr3_aa: SASLEDYEQY